This is a list of T cell receptor beta chains from one sample in a study of blood T cell repertoires in COVID-19. Repertoires were generated with immunoSEQ multiplex PCR, while TCRdb's copy carries only in-frame clones and drops some. Among 120,000 to 150,000 clones listed, roughly 80% were seen once. Sequenced: peripheral blood. The receptors derive from a human donor with acute or convalescent COVID-19. The donor label of this sample is uncertain. The CDR3 runs from the conserved cysteine through the conserved F or W. Each record gives: J gene, clone size, V gene, D gene, CDR3 protein, CDR3 DNA. A D gene is named only where the DNA matches it firmly. Size is stated for part of the rows, as once, few or many counts, or as a class when the clone is expanded.

TRBJ1-5,NA,TRBV3-1/TRBV3-2,NA,CASSQGLNSNQPQHF,TGTGCCAGCAGCCAAGGACTGAATAGCAATCAGCCCCAGCATTTT
TRBJ2-6,NA,TRBV30,NA,CAWAEGGANVLTF,TGTGCCTGGGCGGAGGGGGGGGCCAACGTCCTGACTTTC
TRBJ1-4,NA,TRBV27,NA,CASTPRTNEKLFF,TGTGCCAGCACCCCGAGAACTAATGAAAAACTGTTTTTT
TRBJ2-7,few,TRBV7-9,TRBD1,CASSRDSKYEQYF,TGTGCCAGCAGCAGGGACAGCAAGTACGAGCAGTACTTC
TRBJ1-1,NA,TRBV30,TRBD1,CAYYRDRGTEAFF,TGTGCCTACTACCGGGACAGGGGGACTGAAGCTTTCTTT
TRBJ2-5,once,TRBV9,NA,CASSVATGTQYF,TGTGCCAGCAGCGTAGCTACGGGGACCCAGTACTTC
TRBJ2-2,NA,TRBV11-3,NA,CASSSTGGTGELFF,TGTGCCAGCAGCTCGACAGGAGGCACCGGGGAGCTGTTTTTT
TRBJ1-1,NA,TRBV7-2,NA,CASSQGGGRGEAFF,TGTGCCAGCAGCCAAGGCGGGGGGCGGGGAGAAGCTTTCTTT
TRBJ2-1,few,TRBV15,TRBD1,CATSRAGTGTYNEQFF,TGTGCCACCAGCAGGGCGGGGACAGGCACTTACAATGAGCAGTTCTTC
TRBJ1-6,few,TRBV5-1,TRBD1,CASSLQGTNSPLHF,TGCGCCAGCAGCTTACAGGGGACGAATTCACCCCTCCACTTT
TRBJ1-5,NA,TRBV24-1,NA,CATSKTGGSNQPQHF,TGTGCCACCTCTAAAACAGGCGGTAGCAATCAGCCCCAGCATTTT
TRBJ2-3,NA,TRBV27,NA,CASSLRPRTVTDTQYF,TGTGCCAGCAGTCTCAGACCCCGGACAGTCACAGATACGCAGTATTTT
TRBJ1-2,once,TRBV5-5,TRBD1,CASSFLQGDGYTF,TGTGCCAGCAGCTTTTTACAGGGGGATGGCTACACCTTC
TRBJ1-3,NA,TRBV9,NA,CASSVGRSSGNTIYF,TGTGCCAGCAGCGTGGGGAGGAGCTCTGGCAACACCATATATTTT
TRBJ1-1,once,TRBV27,NA,CASSFRGFTEAFF,TGTGCCAGCAGTTTCAGGGGTTTCACTGAAGCTTTCTTT
TRBJ1-1,NA,TRBV30,TRBD1,CAWIRDREAFF,TGTGCCTGGATCCGGGACAGGGAGGCTTTCTTT
TRBJ1-5,few,TRBV6-5,TRBD1,CASSWDRDQPQHF,TGTGCCAGCAGTTGGGACAGGGACCAGCCCCAGCATTTT
TRBJ2-5,NA,TRBV4-2,TRBD2,CASSPGTSGGGETQYF,TGTGCCAGCAGCCCTGGGACTAGCGGGGGGGGAGAGACCCAGTACTTC
TRBJ1-1,NA,TRBV7-8,TRBD1,CASSQTGGAFF,TGTGCCAGCAGCCAGACAGGGGGTGCTTTCTTT
TRBJ1-2,NA,TRBV30,TRBD1,CAWGTTGFYGYTF,TGTGCCTGGGGAACGACAGGGTTCTATGGCTACACCTTC
TRBJ2-3,NA,TRBV9,TRBD2,CASSPRTSGALGDTQYF,TGTGCCAGCAGCCCTCGGACTAGCGGGGCCCTGGGAGATACGCAGTATTTT
TRBJ1-6,NA,TRBV5-3,NA,CARSSVAAEGFYNSPLHF,TGTGCCAGAAGCTCCGTAGCGGCGGAGGGATTCTATAATTCACCCCTCCACTTT
TRBJ1-5,NA,TRBV2,TRBD1,CASRGTGLSNQPQHF,TGTGCCAGCAGGGGGACAGGGCTTAGCAATCAGCCCCAGCATTTT
TRBJ1-6,NA,TRBV11-2,NA,CASSLGHSTSYNSPLHF,TGTGCCAGCAGCTTAGGACATTCAACCTCCTATAATTCACCCCTCCACTTT
TRBJ1-2,NA,TRBV7-9,TRBD1,CASSLDRFLGYTF,TGTGCCAGCAGCTTGGACAGGTTCTTGGGCTACACCTTC
TRBJ2-1,NA,TRBV2,NA,CASTYFQGTNEQFF,TGTGCCAGCACCTACTTCCAGGGGACCAATGAGCAGTTCTTC
TRBJ1-2,NA,TRBV6-2/TRBV6-3,NA,CASSYSGKPYTF,TGTGCCAGCAGTTACTCCGGGAAGCCCTACACCTTC
TRBJ2-2,NA,TRBV10-1,TRBD2,CASSPLAGGPATGELFF,TGCGCCAGCAGTCCACTAGCGGGGGGCCCCGCCACCGGGGAGCTGTTTTTT
TRBJ1-5,NA,TRBV21-1,NA,CASSMRQGKGWPQHF,TGTGCCAGCAGCATGCGACAGGGTAAGGGGTGGCCCCAGCATTTT
TRBJ1-5,NA,TRBV19,NA,CASGRGTGNQPQHF,TGTGCCAGTGGTCGGGGGACGGGCAATCAGCCCCAGCATTTT
TRBJ1-1,NA,TRBV9,NA,CASSPQAVNTEAFF,TGTGCCAGCAGCCCGCAAGCCGTGAACACTGAAGCTTTCTTT
TRBJ2-1,NA,TRBV21-1,NA,CASSKASGNEQFF,TGTGCCAGCAGCAAAGCGAGCGGCAATGAGCAGTTCTTC
TRBJ1-2,NA,TRBV2,NA,CASSEGGQYGYTF,TGTGCCAGCAGTGAAGGGGGGCAATATGGCTACACCTTC
TRBJ1-6,NA,TRBV5-6,TRBD1,CASSRDRENSPLHF,TGTGCCAGCAGCCGGGACAGGGAGAATTCACCCCTCCACTTT
TRBJ2-6,NA,TRBV30,TRBD1,CAWRIGTGRVSGANVLTF,TGTGCCTGGAGGATCGGGACAGGGCGTGTCTCTGGGGCCAACGTCCTGACTTTC
TRBJ2-2,NA,TRBV18,NA,CASSRQGQNTGELFF,TGTGCCAGCTCAAGGCAGGGCCAGAACACCGGGGAGCTGTTTTTT
TRBJ2-2,NA,TRBV30,TRBD1,CAWRGQGGTGELFF,TGTGCCTGGAGAGGACAGGGGGGCACCGGGGAGCTGTTTTTT
TRBJ1-2,NA,TRBV18,NA,CASSPGSGYTF,TGTGCCAGCTCACCAGGGAGCGGCTACACCTTC
TRBJ1-1,NA,TRBV6-5,NA,CASRRGTEAFF,TGTGCCAGCAGGAGGGGGACTGAAGCTTTCTTT
TRBJ2-7,NA,TRBV2,NA,CASSRAGVSYEQYF,TGTGCCAGCAGCCGGGCAGGGGTATCCTACGAGCAGTACTTC
TRBJ2-1,NA,TRBV27,TRBD1,CASSFIAGQGSNEQFF,TGTGCCAGCAGTTTCATTGCGGGACAGGGCTCCAATGAGCAGTTCTTC
TRBJ1-1,NA,TRBV10-3,TRBD1,CAISGQGVEAFF,TGTGCCATCAGTGGACAGGGGGTTGAAGCTTTCTTT
TRBJ2-3,few,TRBV21-1,NA,CASIDSGGAKADTQYF,TGTGCCAGCATCGATAGCGGGGGGGCAAAGGCAGATACGCAGTATTTT
TRBJ1-5,NA,TRBV12-5,NA,CASARTEGGNQPQHF,TGTGCTAGTGCCCGTACAGAGGGCGGCAATCAGCCCCAGCATTTT
TRBJ1-4,NA,TRBV4-1,NA,CASSPQQGPEKLFF,TGCGCCAGCAGCCCCCAACAGGGACCGGAAAAACTGTTTTTT
TRBJ1-5,NA,TRBV2,NA,CASTQGGGILQPQHF,TGTGCCAGCACTCAAGGGGGGGGAATTTTACAGCCCCAGCATTTT
TRBJ1-1,NA,TRBV7-6,TRBD1,CASSRDRRTEAFF,TGTGCCAGCAGCCGGGACAGGAGGACTGAAGCTTTCTTT
TRBJ2-5,NA,TRBV3-1/TRBV3-2,NA,CASSQAPTRQETQYF,TGTGCCAGCAGCCAAGCCCCGACTAGACAAGAGACCCAGTACTTC
TRBJ2-6,NA,TRBV27,NA,CASSWGGPWETGANVLTF,TGTGCCAGCAGTTGGGGGGGGCCTTGGGAAACCGGGGCCAACGTCCTGACTTTC
TRBJ1-1,NA,TRBV9,TRBD1,CASSPHRGQYTEAFF,TGTGCCAGCAGCCCTCACAGGGGGCAGTACACTGAAGCTTTCTTT
TRBJ1-1,NA,TRBV14,NA,CASSPHHARYTEAFF,TGTGCCAGCAGCCCACATCACGCGCGGTACACTGAAGCTTTCTTT
TRBJ2-7,NA,TRBV19,TRBD1,CASSIGQGYEQYF,TGTGCCAGTAGTATAGGACAGGGCTACGAGCAGTACTTC
TRBJ2-2,NA,TRBV2,TRBD1,CASSVPGQGVTGELFF,TGTGCCAGCAGTGTACCGGGACAGGGGGTGACCGGGGAGCTGTTTTTT
TRBJ1-1,NA,TRBV7-8,NA,CASSSYEGEAFF,TGTGCCAGCAGCTCCTATGAGGGTGAAGCTTTCTTT
TRBJ2-1,NA,TRBV24-1,NA,CATRQSSYNEQFF,TGTGCCACCAGACAGTCCTCCTACAATGAGCAGTTCTTC